These 17 T cell receptor beta chains originate from one sample sequenced in a study of breast tumors, draining lymph nodes, adjacent tissues. TCRdb analysed the multiplex PCR reads with MiXCR anew, one entry per CDR3 protein. There are 160,000 or so distinct CDR3 sequences in the sample; about 34% occur only once, and about 3.7% lies in the top ten. Samples came from axillary lymph nodes draining the breast cancer. The specimen was axillary lymph node tissue. These TCRs come from a female donor with breast cancer. Some clones in this sample may be carry-over from other donors' samples.

The sample holds many counts of this clonotype. V gene TRBV7-3 combines with J gene TRBJ2-1; TRBD1 aligns across 11 bases. The CDR3 contains 17 residues. Trimming at V came to 0 bases and at J to 6 bases, leaving 7 bases not matched to a gene. Per the germline V gene, CDR1 is SGHTA and CDR2 is FQGTGA. The CDR3 nucleotides read TGTGCCAGCAGCTTAACGCGGGCTGGGACAGGGGGCAATGAGCAGTTCTTC. Protein sequence: CASSLTRAGTGGNEQFF.

With respect to this clonotype: The CDR3 ends on some other residue instead of the conserved phenylalanine or tryptophan, so this is likely a read error. The DNA is left out, because the CDR3 cannot be placed on it with certainty; the CDR3 is given as TCRdb lists it. The V gene is TRBV5-1, the J gene TRBJ2-7; TRBD2 was called by the table and not checked on the DNA. Per germline, CDR1 SGHRS and CDR2 YFSETQ. From its first to its last residue, the CDR3 has 15 amino acids. The CDR3 is CASSLGGLAGGLRYS.

This clonotype was counted at least ten times. The chain recombines TRBV5-5 with TRBJ1-5, with TRBD1 as a possible D gene (5 bases). CDR3 length: 13 residues. The germline V gene has CDR1 SGHKS and CDR2 YYEKEE (reference sequence). V was trimmed by 4 bases and J by 7 bases, leaving 12 bases between them. The CDR3 protein is CASSLYDSQPQHF. The CDR3 nucleotides are TGTGCCAGCAGCCTCTACGACAGCCAGCCCCAGCATTTT.

This clonotype appeared many times. The chain joins TRBV20-1 to TRBJ2-2, with 8 positions matching TRBD2. CDR1 and CDR2 (germline): DFQATT, SNEGSKA (reference sequence). The CDR3 is 14 amino acids. J was trimmed by 7 bases and V by 0 bases; bases with no gene match: 4. The CDR3 spells CSARDAAGGGELFF. In nucleotides, the CDR3 is TGCAGTGCTAGAGACGCGGCGGGGGGCGGGGAGCTGTTTTTT.

This clonotype was detected ten times or more. The rearrangement links TRBV19 to TRBJ1-2, with D hard to call. V lost 4 bases to trimming and J lost 4 bases, with 13 bases between them. The CDR3 runs 14 residues. Germline CDR1 reads LNHDA; CDR2 reads SQIVND (reference sequence). DNA for the CDR3: TGTGCCAGTAGTAATACCCCTGGAGCCTATGGCTACACCTTC. Translating gives CASSNTPGAYGYTF. The variable domain in full, with the rest retrieved from reference TRBV19 and TRBJ1-2, is DGGITQSPKYLFRKEGQNVTLSCEQNLNHDAMYWYRQDPGQGLRLIYYSQIVNDFQKGDIAEGYSVSREKKESFPLTVTSAQKNPTAFYLCASSNTPGAYGYTFGSGTRLTVV.

This chain joins TRBV7-2 and TRBJ2-7; 10 positions agree with TRBD1. The CDR3 is 14 amino acids. V dropped 5 bases and J dropped 7; count of bases not matched to a gene: 8. Germline loops: CDR1 SGHTA, CDR2 FQGNSA. The CDR3 DNA reads TGTGCCAGCAGCCCGACAGGGGGCCAAGGGGAGCAGTACTTC. Translated, it gives CASSPTGGQGEQYF. Based on the CDR3 plus reference TRBV7-2 and TRBJ2-7, the full variable domain is GAGVSQSPSNKVTEKGKDVELRCDPISGHTALYWYRQSLGQGLEFLIYFQGNSAPDKSGLPSDRFSAERTGGSVSTLTIQRTQQEDSAVYLCASSPTGGQGEQYFGPGTRLTVT.

This clonotype was counted ten times or more. The genes are TRBV3-1 and TRBJ2-1; D is undetermined. Germline V gene lookup returns CDR1 LGHDT and CDR2 YNNKEL (reference sequence). The CDR3 spans 15 residues. With 4 bases removed from V and 0 bases from J, the gap between germline ends came to 10 bases. The CDR3 is CASSPAQSSYNEQFF. Here the CDR3 DNA reads TGTGCCAGCAGCCCAGCCCAGAGCTCCTACAATGAGCAGTTCTTC.

This clonotype was detected many times. The genes are TRBV15 and TRBJ2-5; 9 bases line up with TRBD1. This CDR3 has 14 residues. Per the germline V gene, CDR1 is LNHNV and CDR2 is YYDKDF (reference sequence). Trimming at V came to 8 bases and at J to 3 bases, leaving 7 bases not matched to a gene. The CDR3 DNA is TGTGCCACCGGGGGAACAGGGGGCGAAGAGACCCAGTACTTC. Its protein is CATGGTGGEETQYF.

Regarding this clonotype: One base away lies a much larger clone, so this may be a sequencing read error. The chain joins TRBV6-5 to TRBJ2-7, with 10 bases lining up with TRBD1. The germline CDR1 and CDR2 sequences are MNHEY and SVGAGI. This CDR3 contains 15 residues. The CDR3 DNA sequence: TGTGCCGGCAGTCACTCGGGGACAGGGGTCTACGAGCAGTACTTC. Encoded protein: CAGSHSGTGVYEQYF.

This clonotype was detected ten times or more. The V gene is TRBV9, the J gene TRBJ2-3; D may be TRBD1 (6 bases). V dropped 3 bases and J dropped 2 bases, with 16 bases sitting between them. This CDR3 is built from 16 residues. Looked up from germline, CDR1 is SGDLS and CDR2 is YYNGEE. The CDR3 loop reads CASSGRMGAPTDTQYF. CDR3 in DNA: TGTGCCAGCAGCGGGAGAATGGGGGCCCCCACAGATACGCAGTATTTT.

This clonotype showed up just a few times. The rearrangement links TRBV20-1 to TRBJ1-6, with 7 bases fitting TRBD1. V lost 5 bases and J lost 7; bases outside the gene matches: 8. Per germline, CDR1 DFQATT and CDR2 SNEGSKA (reference sequence). The CDR3 runs 14 residues. CDR3 sequence reads: CSADRDSRNSPLHF. As DNA, the CDR3 is TGCAGTGCTGACCGGGACAGTCGCAATTCACCCCTCCACTTT.

This chain connects TRBV5-1 to TRBJ2-3; 13 positions match TRBD2. CDR3 length: 18 residues. J lost 0 bases, V lost 2 bases, and 6 bases had no gene match. Germline V CDR1 and CDR2: SGHRS, YFSETQ. CDR3 amino acids: CASSFPGTSGDSTDTQYF. CDR3 coding DNA: TGCGCCAGCAGCTTTCCCGGGACTAGCGGGGACAGCACAGATACGCAGTATTTT.

This clonotype was counted ten times or more. The rearrangement links TRBV28 to TRBJ1-3, with D tentatively TRBD1 (6 bases). Germline loops: CDR1 MDHEN, CDR2 SYDVKM. Trimming removed 6 bases at V and 0 bases at J, with 15 bases between. This CDR3 region has 16 residues. For the CDR3, the DNA is TGTGCCAGCAGCAACAGACAGGAATTCTCTGGAAACACCATATATTTT. Protein product: CASSNRQEFSGNTIYF.

The chain uses TRBV7-9 and TRBJ2-2, with TRBD2 matching 11 bases. Germline CDR1 is SEHNR and CDR2 is FQNEAQ (reference sequence). This CDR3 has 16 residues. V trimming: 5 bases; J trimming: 5 bases; junction bases outside the gene matches: 7. The CDR3 reads CASSPLAGERTGELFF. For the CDR3, the DNA is TGTGCCAGCAGCCCACTAGCGGGAGAGCGAACCGGGGAGCTGTTTTTT. The variable domain in full, completed from reference TRBV7-9 and TRBJ2-2, reads DTGVSQNPRHKITKRGQNVTFRCDPISEHNRLYWYRQTLGQGPEFLTYFQNEAQLEKSRLLSDRFSAERPKGSFSTLEIQRTEQGDSAMYLCASSPLAGERTGELFFGEGSRLTVL.

In this sample, this clonotype turned up many times. The chain carries TRBV19 and TRBJ1-3; D ambiguous. CDR3 length equals 13 residues. The V end lost 10 bases, the J end lost 3 bases, and 13 bases lay between the germline ends. Germline V gene lookup returns CDR1 LNHDA and CDR2 SQIVND (reference sequence). Here the CDR3 reads CATLTVNGNTIYF. The CDR3, as DNA: TGTGCCACCCTCACGGTCAATGGAAACACCATATATTTT. Drawing the rest from reference TRBV19 and TRBJ1-3, the complete variable domain is DGGITQSPKYLFRKEGQNVTLSCEQNLNHDAMYWYRQDPGQGLRLIYYSQIVNDFQKGDIAEGYSVSREKKESFPLTVTSAQKNPTAFYLCATLTVNGNTIYFGEGSWLTVV.

This clonotype was counted at least ten times. The chain joins TRBV5-6 to TRBJ2-7; maybe TRBD2 (6 bases). The germline V and J ends were trimmed by 2 bases and 4 bases, with 13 bases remaining between them. Per germline, CDR1 SGHDT and CDR2 YYEEEE. This CDR3 contains 14 residues. In DNA, the CDR3 is TGTGCCAGCAGCTTTGGGACGGGGGAATACGAGCAGTACTTC. Translation gives CASSFGTGEYEQYF.

In its sample, this clonotype was seen many times. The CDR3 protein is CSVHRDGNIQYF. DNA of the CDR3: TGCAGCGTCCACAGGGATGGAAACATTCAGTACTTC. The V and J genes are TRBV29-1 and TRBJ2-4, with D maybe TRBD1 (6 bases). The CDR3 is made up of 12 amino acids. Between the trimmed V and J ends, which lost 6 bases and 6 bases, there was a span of 12 bases. The germline gives CDR1 SQVTM, CDR2 ANQGSEA.